Listed below are T cell receptor beta chains from one sample, sequenced in a study of cytomegalovirus exposure and HLA in healthy donors. The data were produced by immunoSEQ multiplex PCR, yet TCRdb's version contains in-frame clones alone and is incomplete. The profile covers approximately 160,000 clones, with about 80% appearing a single time and about 1.5% taken by the ten largest. Material for sequencing was PBMCs. Every receptor here comes from a woman aged 25 to 39 in good health and CMV-seropositive. The CDR3 runs from the conserved cysteine through the conserved F or W. Where a row states a size, it is once, few, many or the class of an expanded clone; other rows omit it.

v_gene	abundance	j_gene	CDR3aa
TRBV6-5	NA	TRBJ2-2	CASSFHNRGSGELFF
TRBV28	NA	TRBJ1-2	CASGLRTDYGYTF
TRBV5-4	NA	TRBJ1-5	CASSLWGGSGQPQHF
TRBV9	NA	TRBJ1-4	CASSFGTGATNEKLFF
TRBV11-2	NA	TRBJ1-2	CASSLGQYYGYTF
TRBV5-1	NA	TRBJ2-3	CASSPSGSTDTQYF
TRBV13	NA	TRBJ2-3	CASSLVPGDTQYF
TRBV5-1	NA	TRBJ1-2	CASSLSGVEYGYTF
TRBV6-5	NA	TRBJ2-7	CASSYRASGSYEQYF
TRBV9	NA	TRBJ1-5	CASSVGPDNQPQHF
TRBV6-6	NA	TRBJ1-5	CASSPRGGELNQPQHF
TRBV5-1	NA	TRBJ1-2	CASSWNRDRNYGYTF
TRBV25-1	NA	TRBJ2-6	CASSGEGNVLTF
TRBV15	NA	TRBJ2-7	CATSPPEGFDLYEQYF
TRBV7-2	NA	TRBJ1-3	CASSLGGGASGNTIYF
TRBV2	NA	TRBJ1-1	CASSESAGYTEAFF
TRBV5-6	few	TRBJ2-7	CASSLVAGQGSYEQYF
TRBV19	NA	TRBJ1-1	CASSIAHNRQNTEAFF
TRBV6-5	few	TRBJ2-5	CASRTTGSETQYF
TRBV9	NA	TRBJ2-3	CASSRTTSTDTQYF
TRBV7-6	once	TRBJ2-2	CASSGLAVNTGELFF
TRBV7-2	NA	TRBJ2-1	CASSWGRAEQFF
TRBV7-7	NA	TRBJ2-1	CASSDSSGSFNEQFF